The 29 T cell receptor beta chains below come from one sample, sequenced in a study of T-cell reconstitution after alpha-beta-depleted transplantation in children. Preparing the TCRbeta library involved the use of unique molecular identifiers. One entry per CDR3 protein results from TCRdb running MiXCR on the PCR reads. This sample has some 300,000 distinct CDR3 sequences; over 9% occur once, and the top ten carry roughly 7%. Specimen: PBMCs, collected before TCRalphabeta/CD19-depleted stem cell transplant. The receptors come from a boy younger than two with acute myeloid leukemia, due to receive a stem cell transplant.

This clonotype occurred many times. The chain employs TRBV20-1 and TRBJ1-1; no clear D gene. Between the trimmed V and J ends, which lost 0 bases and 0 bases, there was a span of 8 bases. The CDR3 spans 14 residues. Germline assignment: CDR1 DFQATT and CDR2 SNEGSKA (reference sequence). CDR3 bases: TGCAGTGCTAGAGATCTAGGTGTGAACACTGAAGCTTTCTTT. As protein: CSARDLGVNTEAFF.

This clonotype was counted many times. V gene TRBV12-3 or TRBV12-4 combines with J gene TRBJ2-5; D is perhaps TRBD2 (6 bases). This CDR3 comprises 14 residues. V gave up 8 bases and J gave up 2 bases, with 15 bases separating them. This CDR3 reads CASSRRLAQETQYF. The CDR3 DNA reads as TGTGCCAGCTCTCGTCGCCTAGCGCAAGAGACCCAGTACTTC.

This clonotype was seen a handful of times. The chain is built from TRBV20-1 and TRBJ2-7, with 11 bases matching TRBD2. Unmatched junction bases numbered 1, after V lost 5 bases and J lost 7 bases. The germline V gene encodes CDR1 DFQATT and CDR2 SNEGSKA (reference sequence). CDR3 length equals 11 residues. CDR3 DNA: TGCAGTGCTCGACTAGCGGGGGAGCAGTACTTC. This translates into CSARLAGEQYF.

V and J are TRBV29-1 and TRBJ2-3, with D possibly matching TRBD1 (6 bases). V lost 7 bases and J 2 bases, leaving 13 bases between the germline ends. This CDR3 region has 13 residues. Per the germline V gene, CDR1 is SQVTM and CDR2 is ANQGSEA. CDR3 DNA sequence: TGCAGCGATCGGGACACCCTCACAGATACGCAGTATTTT. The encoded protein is CSDRDTLTDTQYF.

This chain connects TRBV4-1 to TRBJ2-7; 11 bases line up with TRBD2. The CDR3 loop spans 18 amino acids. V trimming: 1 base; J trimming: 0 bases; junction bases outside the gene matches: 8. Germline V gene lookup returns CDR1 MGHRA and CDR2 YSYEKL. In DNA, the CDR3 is TGCGCCAGCAGCCAAGCACTTGCTAGCGGGGGGAGCTCCTACGAGCAGTACTTC. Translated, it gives CASSQALASGGSSYEQYF.

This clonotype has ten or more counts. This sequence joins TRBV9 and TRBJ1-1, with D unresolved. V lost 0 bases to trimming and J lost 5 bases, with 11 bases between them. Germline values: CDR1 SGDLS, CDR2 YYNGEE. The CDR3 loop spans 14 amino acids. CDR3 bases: TGTGCCAGCAGCGTAGAGGGCAGTGGAACTGAAGCTTTCTTT. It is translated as CASSVEGSGTEAFF.

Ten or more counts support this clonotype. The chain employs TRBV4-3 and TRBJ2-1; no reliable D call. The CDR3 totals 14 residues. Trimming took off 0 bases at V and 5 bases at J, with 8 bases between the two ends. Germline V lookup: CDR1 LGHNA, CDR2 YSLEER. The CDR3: CASSQERINNEQFF. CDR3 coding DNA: TGCGCCAGCAGCCAAGAAAGGATAAACAATGAGCAGTTCTTC.

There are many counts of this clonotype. The CDR3 is CAISASKGGLDEQYF. The DNA for the CDR3 is TGTGCCATCAGTGCGAGTAAGGGGGGCCTAGACGAGCAGTACTTC. This chain uses TRBV10-3 with TRBJ2-7; D possibly uses TRBD1 or TRBD2 (6 bases each). Germline lookup yields CDR1 ENHRY and CDR2 SYGVKD. The CDR3 covers 15 residues. Trimming took off 4 bases at V and 5 bases at J, with 18 bases between the two ends.

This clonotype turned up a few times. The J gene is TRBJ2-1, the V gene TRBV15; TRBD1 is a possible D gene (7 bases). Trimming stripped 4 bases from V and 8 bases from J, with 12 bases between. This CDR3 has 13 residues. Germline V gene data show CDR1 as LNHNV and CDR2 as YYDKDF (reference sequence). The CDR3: CATSIIRGDEQFF. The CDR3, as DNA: TGTGCCACCAGCATTATCAGGGGGGATGAGCAGTTCTTC.

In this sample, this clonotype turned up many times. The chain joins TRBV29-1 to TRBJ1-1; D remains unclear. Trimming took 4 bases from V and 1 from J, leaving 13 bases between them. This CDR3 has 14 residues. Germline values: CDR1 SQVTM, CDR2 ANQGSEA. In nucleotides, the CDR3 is TGCAGCGTTGTGTTTGGAGGCCCGAACACTGAAGCTTTCTTT. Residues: CSVVFGGPNTEAFF.

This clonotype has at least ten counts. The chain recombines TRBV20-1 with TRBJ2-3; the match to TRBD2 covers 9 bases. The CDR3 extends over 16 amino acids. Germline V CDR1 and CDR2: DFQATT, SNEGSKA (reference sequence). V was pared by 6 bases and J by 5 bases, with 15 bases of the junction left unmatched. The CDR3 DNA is TGCAGTGCGGCTGTCGGGGCTAGCGGGGCGGGAGATACGCAGTATTTT. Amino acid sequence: CSAAVGASGAGDTQYF.

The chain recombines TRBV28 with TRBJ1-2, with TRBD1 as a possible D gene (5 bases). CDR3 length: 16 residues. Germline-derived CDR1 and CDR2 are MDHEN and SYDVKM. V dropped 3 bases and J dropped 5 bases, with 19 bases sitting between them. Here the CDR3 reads CASSFWDPSRYYGYTF. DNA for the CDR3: TGTGCCAGCAGTTTCTGGGACCCGTCCCGCTATTATGGCTACACCTTC.

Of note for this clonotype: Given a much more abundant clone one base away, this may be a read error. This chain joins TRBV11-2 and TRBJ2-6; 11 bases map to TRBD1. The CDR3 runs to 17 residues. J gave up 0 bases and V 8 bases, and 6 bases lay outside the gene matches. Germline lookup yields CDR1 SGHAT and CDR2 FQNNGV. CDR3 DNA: TGTGCCAGCGGGTCCGGGACAGGGGGCTCTGGGGCCAACGTCCTGACTTTC. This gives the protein CASGSGTGGSGANVLTF.

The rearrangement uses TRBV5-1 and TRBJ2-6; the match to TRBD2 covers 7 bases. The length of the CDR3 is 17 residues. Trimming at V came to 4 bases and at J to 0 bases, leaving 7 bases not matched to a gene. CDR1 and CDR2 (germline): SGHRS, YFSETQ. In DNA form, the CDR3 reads TGCGCCAGCAGCCCTCAAGCGGGACTCTCTGGGGCCAACGTCCTGACTTTC. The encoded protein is CASSPQAGLSGANVLTF.

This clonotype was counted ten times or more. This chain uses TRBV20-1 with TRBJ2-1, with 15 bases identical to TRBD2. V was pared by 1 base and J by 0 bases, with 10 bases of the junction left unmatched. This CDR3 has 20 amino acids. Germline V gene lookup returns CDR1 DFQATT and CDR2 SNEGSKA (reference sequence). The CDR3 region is CSARAPRTSGRASSYNEQFF. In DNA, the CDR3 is TGCAGTGCTAGAGCCCCCCGGACTAGCGGGAGGGCCAGCTCCTACAATGAGCAGTTCTTC.

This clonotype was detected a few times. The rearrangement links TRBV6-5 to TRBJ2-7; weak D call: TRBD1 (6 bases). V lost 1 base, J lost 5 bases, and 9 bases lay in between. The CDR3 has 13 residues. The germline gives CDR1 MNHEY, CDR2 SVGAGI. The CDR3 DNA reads TGTGCCAGCAGTTACTTTACAGGGAACGAGCAGTACTTC. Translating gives CASSYFTGNEQYF.

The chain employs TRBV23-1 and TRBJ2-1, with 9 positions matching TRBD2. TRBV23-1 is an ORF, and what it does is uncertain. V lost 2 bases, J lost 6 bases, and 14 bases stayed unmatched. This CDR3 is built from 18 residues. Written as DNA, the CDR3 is TGCGCCAGCAGTCAACCGGAACTGGCGGGAGGGCCCGGCAATGAGCAGTTCTTC. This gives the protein CASSQPELAGGPGNEQFF.

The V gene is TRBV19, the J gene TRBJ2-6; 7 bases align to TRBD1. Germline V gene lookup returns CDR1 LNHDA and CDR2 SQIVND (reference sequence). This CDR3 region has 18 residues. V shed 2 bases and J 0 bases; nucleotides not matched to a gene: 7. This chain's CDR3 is CASSIWARGNSGANVLTF. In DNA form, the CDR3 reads TGTGCCAGTAGTATATGGGCCAGGGGGAACTCTGGGGCCAACGTCCTGACTTTC.

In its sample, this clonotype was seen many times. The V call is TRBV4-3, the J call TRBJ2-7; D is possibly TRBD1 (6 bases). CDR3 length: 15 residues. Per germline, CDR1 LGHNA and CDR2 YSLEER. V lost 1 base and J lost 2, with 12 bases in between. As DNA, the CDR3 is TGCGCCAGCAGCCAAGTTTGGGGACACACCTACGAGCAGTACTTC. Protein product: CASSQVWGHTYEQYF.

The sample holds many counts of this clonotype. Here the CDR3 reads CSARGDNSYEQYF. CDR3 nucleotide sequence: TGCAGTGCTAGGGGTGACAACTCCTACGAGCAGTACTTC. V is TRBV20-1 and J is TRBJ2-7; no definite D call. The V gene's germline CDR1 is DFQATT and CDR2 SNEGSKA (reference sequence). The CDR3 runs to 13 residues. Trimming left V 3 bases short and J 0 bases short, with 9 bases between.

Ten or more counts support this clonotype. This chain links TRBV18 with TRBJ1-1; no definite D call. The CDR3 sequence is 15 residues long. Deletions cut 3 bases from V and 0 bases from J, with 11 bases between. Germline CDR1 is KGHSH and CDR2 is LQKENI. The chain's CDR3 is CASSPSLAMNTEAFF. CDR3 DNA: TGTGCCAGCTCACCCTCCTTGGCCATGAACACTGAAGCTTTCTTT.

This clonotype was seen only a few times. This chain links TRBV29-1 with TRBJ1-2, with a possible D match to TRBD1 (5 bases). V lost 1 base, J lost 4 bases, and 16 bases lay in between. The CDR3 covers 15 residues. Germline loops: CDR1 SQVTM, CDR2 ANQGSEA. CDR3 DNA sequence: TGCAGCGTTGAAGTCAGGAGACAGACCCTCTATGGCTACACCTTC. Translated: CSVEVRRQTLYGYTF.

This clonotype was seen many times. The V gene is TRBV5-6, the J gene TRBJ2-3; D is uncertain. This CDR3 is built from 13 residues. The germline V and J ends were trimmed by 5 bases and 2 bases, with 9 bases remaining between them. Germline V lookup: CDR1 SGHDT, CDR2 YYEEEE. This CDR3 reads CASSQIFTDTQYF. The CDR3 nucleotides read TGTGCCAGCAGTCAAATCTTCACAGATACGCAGTATTTT.

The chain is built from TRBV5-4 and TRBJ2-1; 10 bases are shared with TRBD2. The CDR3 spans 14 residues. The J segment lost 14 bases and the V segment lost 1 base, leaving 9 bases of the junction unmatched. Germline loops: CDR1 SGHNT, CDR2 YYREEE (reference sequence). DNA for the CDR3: TGTGCCAGCAGCTTGATAACTAGCGGGAACCCCGAGTTCTTC. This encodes CASSLITSGNPEFF.

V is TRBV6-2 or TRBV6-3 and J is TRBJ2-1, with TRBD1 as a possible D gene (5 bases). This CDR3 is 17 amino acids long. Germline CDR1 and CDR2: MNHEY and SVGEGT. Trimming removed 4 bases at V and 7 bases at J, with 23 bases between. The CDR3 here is CASSSYSRVKVRNEQFF. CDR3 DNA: TGTGCCAGCAGTTCCTATTCCAGGGTGAAAGTACGGAATGAGCAGTTCTTC.

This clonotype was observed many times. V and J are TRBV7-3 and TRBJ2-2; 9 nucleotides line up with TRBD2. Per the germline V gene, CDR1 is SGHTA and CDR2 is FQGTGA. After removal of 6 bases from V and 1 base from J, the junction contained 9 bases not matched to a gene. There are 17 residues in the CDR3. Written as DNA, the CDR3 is TGTGCCAGCAGTCCGATTCATAGCGGGAGGAACACCGGGGAGCTGTTTTTT. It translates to CASSPIHSGRNTGELFF.

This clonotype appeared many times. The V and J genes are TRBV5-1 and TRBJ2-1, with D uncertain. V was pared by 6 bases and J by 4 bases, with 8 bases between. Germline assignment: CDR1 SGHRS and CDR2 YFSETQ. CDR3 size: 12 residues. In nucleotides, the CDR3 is TGCGCCAGCACCCTGGGGTACAATGAGCAGTTCTTC. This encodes CASTLGYNEQFF.

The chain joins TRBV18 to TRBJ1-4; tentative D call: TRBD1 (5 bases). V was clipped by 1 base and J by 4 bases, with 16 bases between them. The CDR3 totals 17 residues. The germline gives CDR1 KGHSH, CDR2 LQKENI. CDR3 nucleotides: TGTGCCAGCTCACCACGCCCGACAGTTAAGGGTAATGAAAAACTGTTTTTT. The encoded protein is CASSPRPTVKGNEKLFF.

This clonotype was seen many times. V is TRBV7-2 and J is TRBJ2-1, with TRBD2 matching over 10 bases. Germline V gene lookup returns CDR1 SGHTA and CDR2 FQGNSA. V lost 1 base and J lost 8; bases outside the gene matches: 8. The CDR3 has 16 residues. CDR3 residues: CASSLGASGSFDEQFF. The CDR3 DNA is TGTGCCAGCAGCTTAGGTGCTAGCGGGAGTTTCGATGAGCAGTTCTTC.